The 29 T cell receptor beta chains presented below share a single source sample, sequenced in a study of cytomegalovirus exposure and HLA in healthy donors. This PCR relied on a set of 60 Vbeta primers and 13 Jbeta primers. TCRdb's copy holds only in-frame clones and misses some; the assay was immunoSEQ multiplex PCR. The data hold under 200,000 clones, with over 60% observed a single time. Sequenced sample: PBMCs. These TCRs come from a woman in her thirties in good health and CMV-seronegative.

V usage is TRBV30 and J usage is TRBJ1-4; D ambiguous. Germline values: CDR1 GTSNPN, CDR2 SVGIG (reference sequence). V was trimmed by 4 bases and J by 7 bases, leaving 16 bases between them. The CDR3 has 14 residues. CDR3 sequence reads: CAWTSTALGEKLFF. The CDR3 bases are TGTGCCTGGACCTCTACAGCCTTGGGTGAAAAACTGTTTTTT. The full variable domain, with the rest looked up from reference TRBV30 and TRBJ1-4, is SQTIHQWPATLVQPVGSPLSLECTVEGTSNPNLYWYRQAAGRGLQLLFYSVGIGQISSEVPQNLSASRPQDRQFILSSKKLLLSDSGFYLCAWTSTALGEKLFFGSGTQLSVL.

The rearrangement uses TRBV29-1 and TRBJ1-2, with 9 bases lining up with TRBD1. The junction had 5 bases not matched to a gene; V was cut back by 6 bases and J by 6 bases. In germline, CDR1 is SQVTM, CDR2 ANQGSEA. This CDR3 region has 12 residues. CDR3 DNA: TGCAGCGTACCACGGACAGGGGATGGCTACACCTTC. Protein product: CSVPRTGDGYTF.

The CDR3 nucleotides are TGCGCCAGCAGCCCCCTAAGTGCCCGGACAGATACGCAGTATTTT. This sequence encodes CASSPLSARTDTQYF. V and J are TRBV5-1 and TRBJ2-3; D gene uncertain. CDR3 length: 15 residues. V lost 4 bases to trimming and J lost 3 bases, with 15 bases between them. The germline V gene has CDR1 SGHRS and CDR2 YFSETQ.

V is TRBV5-1 and J is TRBJ1-5; TRBD1 is a possible D gene (6 bases). V lost 0 bases to trimming and J lost 5 bases, with 9 bases between them. CDR1 and CDR2 (germline): SGHRS, YFSETQ. The CDR3 sequence is 14 residues long. CDR3: CASSLVGGHQPQHF. The CDR3, as DNA: TGCGCCAGCAGCTTGGTCGGGGGGCATCAGCCCCAGCATTTT.

The rearrangement uses TRBV6-5 and TRBJ1-4, with 7 nucleotides matching TRBD1. Germline V gene lookup returns CDR1 MNHEY and CDR2 SVGAGI. The CDR3 totals 15 residues. V was pared by 7 bases and J by 5 bases, with 10 bases of the junction left unmatched. The CDR3 DNA follows: TGTGCCAGCAACGACTTGGACAGGATCAATGAAAAACTGTTTTTT. It codes for CASNDLDRINEKLFF.

The gene calls are TRBV7-9 and TRBJ1-2; 7 bases are a match to TRBD1. This CDR3 region has 14 residues. V was pared by 5 bases and J by 2 bases, with 5 bases of the junction left unmatched. The germline V gene has CDR1 SEHNR and CDR2 FQNEAQ (reference sequence). As DNA, the CDR3 is TGTGCCAGCAGCCCGGGACAGCCGAACTATGGCTACACCTTC. This sequence encodes CASSPGQPNYGYTF.

This clone was found a few times. The chain combines TRBV28 with TRBJ1-6; 7 nucleotides agree with TRBD1. There are 16 residues in the CDR3. Trimming cost V 7 bases and J 5 bases; bases outside gene matches: 11. Germline V gives CDR1 MDHEN, CDR2 SYDVKM. CDR3 loop: CASTLGRQGHNSPLHF. The CDR3 nucleotides are TGTGCCAGCACCCTCGGTAGACAGGGCCATAATTCACCCCTCCACTTT.

This clone came up a few times. The genes are TRBV5-1 and TRBJ1-2; 7 bases match TRBD1. Germline lookup yields CDR1 SGHRS and CDR2 YFSETQ. The CDR3 spans 17 residues. V was clipped by 0 bases and J by 2 bases; unmatched bases: 10. The CDR3 DNA is TGCGCCAGCAGCTTGGGGGGACAGCCTGCATCCAACTATGGCTACACCTTC. Residues: CASSLGGQPASNYGYTF.

CDR3 in DNA: TGTGCCAGCAGTTACTCGACAGGGGATCAGCCCCAGCATTTT. Its translation is CASSYSTGDQPQHF. The V gene is TRBV6-5, the J gene TRBJ1-5, with 8 nucleotides matching TRBD1. The V gene's germline CDR1 is MNHEY and CDR2 SVGAGI. J gave up 5 bases and V 0 bases, and 0 bases lay outside the gene matches. CDR3 size: 14 residues.

The rearrangement uses TRBV27 and TRBJ2-1, with a possible D match to TRBD2 (5 bases). The ends were cut back, 3 bases at V and 4 bases at J, with 19 bases in the middle. Per the germline V gene, CDR1 is MNHEY and CDR2 is SMNVEV (reference sequence). The CDR3 consists of 17 residues. CDR3 nucleotide sequence: TGTGCCAGCAGTTTGCCCCCGTACAGCGGATTATACAATGAGCAGTTCTTC. Protein sequence: CASSLPPYSGLYNEQFF.

The V call is TRBV2, the J call TRBJ2-5; 10 bases align to TRBD2. The J call is doubtful: the DNA matches TRBJ2-7 better. Looked up from germline, CDR1 is SNHLY and CDR2 is FYNNEI. The CDR3 totals 13 residues. CDR3 bases: TGTGCCAGCAAGGGGACTAGCGCATACGAGCAGTACTTC. Its translation: CASKGTSAYEQYF.

This clone was counted only a few times. The chain recombines TRBV29-1 with TRBJ1-3, with D unclear. The CDR3 extends over 14 amino acids. V was pared by 3 bases and J by 3 bases, with 12 bases between. Per germline, CDR1 SQVTM and CDR2 ANQGSEA. DNA of the CDR3: TGCAGCGTTGATGCGGGGAATGTTGGAAACACCATATATTTT. Translated, it gives CSVDAGNVGNTIYF.

In this sample, this clone turned up a few times. This chain's CDR3 is CASSLVPIPGELFF. The CDR3 DNA is TGTGCCAGCAGCTTAGTGCCTATTCCCGGGGAGCTGTTTTTT. J is TRBJ2-2 and V is TRBV7-2; D unresolved. Per the germline V gene, CDR1 is SGHTA and CDR2 is FQGNSA. The V end lost 1 base, the J end lost 6 bases, and 9 bases lay between the germline ends. CDR3 length: 14 amino acids. Together with reference TRBV7-2 and TRBJ2-2, the CDR3 gives the full variable domain: GAGVSQSPSNKVTEKGKDVELRCDPISGHTALYWYRQSLGQGLEFLIYFQGNSAPDKSGLPSDRFSAERTGGSVSTLTIQRTQQEDSAVYLCASSLVPIPGELFFGEGSRLTVL.

For this clone: Other nucleotide sequences in the sample specify the same CDR3. The chain employs TRBV5-4 and TRBJ1-1; the match to TRBD1 covers 10 bases. V lost 4 bases to trimming and J lost 5 bases; unmatched junction nucleotides: 8. CDR3 size: 15 residues. Germline CDR1 SGHNT, CDR2 YYREEE (reference sequence). CDR3 protein: CASSPWTGGRTEAFF. The DNA of the CDR3 is TGTGCCAGCAGCCCGTGGACAGGGGGGAGGACTGAAGCTTTCTTT.

The J gene is TRBJ2-5, the V gene TRBV4-2, with a weak D call TRBD2 (6 bases). The better agreement between TRBJ2-7 and the DNA end casts doubt on the J call. Germline V gives CDR1 LGHNA, CDR2 YNFKEQ. The CDR3 extends over 15 amino acids. CDR3 loop: CASSPPGVSSYEQYF. The CDR3, as DNA: TGTGCCAGCAGCCCTCCGGGGGTGAGCTCCTACGAGCAGTACTTC.

This clone was counted only a few times. The chain links TRBV30 to TRBJ2-3, with 12 bases identical to TRBD2. This CDR3 has 14 amino acids. The J segment lost 5 bases and the V segment lost 4 bases, leaving 4 bases of the junction unmatched. Germline V CDR1 and CDR2: GTSNPN, SVGIG (reference sequence). CDR3 protein: CAWNPSGGGDTQYF. CDR3 sequence (DNA): TGTGCCTGGAATCCTAGCGGGGGGGGAGATACGCAGTATTTT.

The chain uses TRBV5-4 and TRBJ2-2; perhaps TRBD1 as D (6 bases). V lost 4 bases to trimming and J lost 5 bases, with 12 bases between them. The germline gives CDR1 SGHNT, CDR2 YYREEE (reference sequence). The CDR3 spans 14 residues. In nucleotides, the CDR3 is TGTGCCAGCAGCGCGACAGGTTTAACCGGGGAGCTGTTTTTT. It translates to CASSATGLTGELFF.

The chain employs TRBV7-2 and TRBJ1-1, with D maybe TRBD1 (5 bases). The V end was cut by 3 bases, the J end by 0 bases, with 8 bases between. Germline V gives CDR1 SGHTA, CDR2 FQGNSA. The CDR3 consists of 14 residues. CDR3 DNA: TGTGCCAGCAGCTTGGGGCAGATGAACACTGAAGCTTTCTTT. This codes for CASSLGQMNTEAFF.

This clone has just a few counts. The chain couples TRBV6-1 to TRBJ2-1, with TRBD2 matching over 10 bases. CDR1 and CDR2 from the germline V gene are MNHNS and SASEGT. CDR3 size: 17 residues. After removal of 2 bases from V and 1 base from J, the junction contained 5 bases not matched to a gene. The CDR3 loop reads CASSERAGGRSYNEQFF. CDR3 nucleotide sequence: TGTGCCAGCAGTGAACGAGCGGGAGGGCGTTCCTACAATGAGCAGTTCTTC.

CDR3 region: CASSYSGTAANYGYTF. CDR3 bases: TGTGCCAGCAGTTACTCCGGGACAGCAGCTAACTATGGCTACACCTTC. This chain uses TRBV6-5 with TRBJ1-2; 7 positions agree with TRBD1. The CDR3 runs to 16 residues. CDR1 and CDR2 (germline): MNHEY, SVGAGI. The trim removed 0 bases at V and 0 bases at J, leaving 4 bases unmatched.

For the CDR3, the DNA is TGTGCCAGCAGCGTCTGGGACAGAGAGACCCAGTACTTC. Translating it yields CASSVWDRETQYF. This chain uses TRBV11-1 with TRBJ2-5, with TRBD1 matching 7 bases. Germline V gene data show CDR1 as SGHAT and CDR2 as FQDESV (reference sequence). The junction had 4 bases not matched to a gene; V was cut back by 5 bases and J by 4 bases. The CDR3 sequence is 13 residues long.

This chain connects TRBV7-6 to TRBJ2-1; 7 positions match TRBD2. CDR3 size: 16 residues. The V gene end was trimmed by 0 bases and the J gene end by 1 base; junction bases not matched to a gene: 3. From germline, CDR1 is SGHVS and CDR2 FNYEAQ. This chain's CDR3 is CASSLAGGFSYNEQFF. In DNA, the CDR3 is TGTGCCAGCAGCTTAGCGGGGGGGTTTTCCTACAATGAGCAGTTCTTC.

This clone was counted only a few times. The rearrangement links TRBV7-9 to TRBJ2-7; perhaps TRBD2 as D (6 bases). The CDR3 spans 14 residues. The V gene's germline CDR1 is SEHNR and CDR2 FQNEAQ (reference sequence). The V end lost 2 bases, the J end lost 5 bases, and 13 bases lay between the germline ends. CDR3 DNA sequence: TGTGCCAGCAGCTTACCAGCGGGTGGCAACGAGCAGTACTTC. Translated: CASSLPAGGNEQYF.

This clone was counted between two and nine times. CDR3 protein: CASSFHLTPYGYTF. In nucleotides, the CDR3 is TGTGCCAGCAGCTTTCACCTCACACCCTATGGCTACACCTTC. V gene TRBV7-3 combines with J gene TRBJ1-2, with D uncertain. This CDR3 has 14 amino acids. CDR1 and CDR2 from the germline V gene are SGHTA and FQGTGA. Trimming shortened V by 3 bases and J by 4 bases, and 12 bases separated the two germline ends. Looking up the rest from reference TRBV7-3 and TRBJ1-2 gives the full variable domain: GAGVSQTPSNKVTEKGKYVELRCDPISGHTALYWYRQSLGQGPEFLIYFQGTGAADDSGLPNDRFFAVRPEGSVSTLKIQRTERGDSAVYLCASSFHLTPYGYTFGSGTRLTVV.

This chain connects TRBV11-2 to TRBJ2-7, with a weak D call TRBD2 (5 bases). The germline V gene encodes CDR1 SGHAT and CDR2 FQNNGV. Deletions cut 5 bases from V and 0 bases from J, with 8 bases between. This CDR3 has 13 amino acids. The CDR3 bases are TGTGCCAGCAGCCCGGCGGGCTCCTACGAGCAGTACTTC. Translation gives CASSPAGSYEQYF.

About this clone itself: The junction shows a germline mismatch at one end, possibly a read error. V and J are TRBV5-4 and TRBJ2-7; 7 bases align to TRBD2. From germline, CDR1 is SGHNT and CDR2 YYREEE (reference sequence). The CDR3 contains 15 residues. The CDR3 coding sequence is TGTGCCTGCAGCGTGGGATCGGGAGGAGGCTACGAGCAGTACTTC. This translates into CACSVGSGGGYEQYF.

V gene TRBV7-2 combines with J gene TRBJ2-1; the match to TRBD2 covers 10 bases. With V trimmed by 5 bases and J by 7 bases, 5 bases remained unmatched. The CDR3 extends over 14 amino acids. Germline CDR1 is SGHTA and CDR2 is FQGNSA. The CDR3: CASSPGTSDNEQFF. CDR3 coding DNA: TGTGCCAGCAGCCCCGGGACTAGCGATAATGAGCAGTTCTTC.

The chain has TRBV7-9 and TRBJ2-1; 9 bases line up with TRBD2. This CDR3 region has 17 residues. Germline CDR1 is SEHNR and CDR2 is FQNEAQ (reference sequence). Trimming removed 4 bases from V and 8 bases from J; junction bases left unmatched: 15. The CDR3 loop reads CASSSRYVAGGVYEQFF. For the CDR3, the DNA is TGTGCCAGCAGCTCCCGATATGTTGCGGGGGGGGTCTATGAGCAGTTCTTC.

The chain recombines TRBV6-6 with TRBJ1-1; unclear D gene. The CDR3 consists of 13 residues. Germline V gene data show CDR1 as MNHNY and CDR2 as SVGAGI (reference sequence). Trimming took off 5 bases at V and 1 base at J, with 8 bases between the two ends. CDR3: CASSPDWNTEAFF. The CDR3 bases are TGTGCCAGCAGTCCGGACTGGAACACTGAAGCTTTCTTT.